This TCR beta chain came from a study of graft-versus-host responses after intestinal transplantation (dated by TCRdb to 2020 to 2023). In the study overall: Multivisceral, liver-intestinal, or isolated intestinal transplants were received by the recipients. To identify alloreactive clones, pre-transplant mixed lymphocyte reaction products were sequenced and compared with unstimulated pre-transplant donor and recipient T cells. Donor T cell macrochimerism was defined as a peak of at least 4% donor T cells among recipient peripheral blood mononuclear cells. The cohort enrolled about two dozen intestinal transplant recipients including one retransplant, and a few patients lacking pretransplant specimens were excluded. Graft-versus-host and host-versus-graft alloreactive T cell clones were tracked in the graft, circulation and bone marrow after intestinal transplantation using bulk TCR-beta CDR3 sequencing. Instead of going to the commercial service, samples from a few later patients were sequenced in-house on an Illumina MiSeq and processed with MiXCR. All recipients received anti-thymocyte globulin induction followed by maintenance tacrolimus and steroids for around 3 years. Paper-wide results and their limitations: Early after transplant, peak levels of circulating GvH clones were found to be associated with declines in HvG clones. The relatively low number and heterogeneity of intestinal transplant patients limited the conclusions. In the allografts of patients with donor T cell macrochimerism, GvH to HvG T cell clonal ratios were high. GvH clones were detected in recipient bone marrow, and some of these GvH clones were observed earlier in ileal mucosa or blood, consistent with an intestinal mucosal origin.

The library was generated by the immunoSEQ multiplex PCR assay. For most patients, genomic DNA was isolated with the Qiagen DNeasy Blood and Tissue Kit and shipped frozen to Adaptive Biotechnologies for TCR sequencing. High-throughput TCR-beta CDR3 sequencing of genomic DNA from most patients was performed by Adaptive Biotechnologies. As for the original processing: Adaptive's ImmunoSEQ software supplied the TCR sequencing data for more than 15 patients, while MiXCR and VDJtools were used to process a few other patients. To correct CD4 versus CD8 sorting errors, sequences present in both subsets at a frequency ratio below 5:1 were removed. CDR3 nucleotide sequences shared between donor and recipient were removed because the origin of such sequences could not be assigned. Alloreactive clones required at least 2-fold expansion over unstimulated cells and minimum CFSE-low frequency of 0.002% (template counts) or 0.001% (read counts). Clones were considered mappable if detected in sequenced pre-transplant spleen, lymph node, or MLR CFSE-low populations of the donor or recipient. Cumulative frequency of alloreactive clones was calculated as a percentage of all sequences weighted by copy number. TCRdb obtained this table from immuneACCESS and retained in-frame rearrangements with V and J assigned. These tables miss some clones; where compared with another copy, unresolved V genes account for less than half of the shortfall, and the remainder is unexplained. Clonal size and the V and J genes are those of that table, whereas D and trimming came from the DNA. For this sample the table gives 15,000 or so clones, of which 29% were detected only once. Together, the top ten hold approximately 4.1% of the sample.

The intended sense of this specimen's time point label: cells obtained before transplantation from donor or recipient. In mixed lymphocyte reactions, approximately 200,000 CFSE-labeled pre-transplant responders were plated with approximately 200,000 irradiated violet-dye-labeled stimulators and cultured for over five days. After the mixed lymphocyte reaction, proliferating CD3+CD4+CFSE-low and CD3+CD8+CFSE-low responder cells were FACS-sorted on a BD Influx sorter. From the cysteine up to the phenylalanine, the CDR3 has a length of 14 residues. The entry retains the CDR3 DNA only, 42 bases that are in frame from base 1. The germline V gene (reference sequence) provides CDR1 GTSNPN and CDR2 SVGIG. Trimming takes 8 bases from V and 7 bases from J, and the germline ends sit 18 bases apart. With respect to this clone: No base quality values were provided; no much bigger clone lies one nucleotide off.

The receptor's source is a human patient who received an intestinal transplant. The starting material was alloreactive CD4+ T cells from a mixed lymphocyte reaction culture, obtained before intestinal transplant. The cell subset or site label, as the study defines it: CFSE-low proliferating T cells sorted from approximately 6-day pre-transplant mixed lymphocyte reaction (GvH or HvG direction). The chain links TRBV30 with TRBJ1-6; the D gene is possibly TRBD1, with 5 bases matching. The CDR3 amino acid sequence is: CAGRYRSLNSPLHF. The DNA reads TGTGCCGGGCGATACAGGTCGTTGAATTCACCCCTCCACTTT.